This TCR beta chain is drawn from a study of blood T cell repertoires in COVID-19. On the study more broadly: Both acute and convalescent COVID-19 samples were obtained from the United States, Italy and Spain.

The germline V gene has CDR1 SGHRS and CDR2 YFSETQ. The CDR3 is 16 residues long. With V trimmed by 2 bases and J by 6 bases, 11 bases remained unmatched. Profiling relied on immunoSEQ multiplex PCR, and the TCRdb table lists in-frame clones only, not all of them. The sample includes about 190,000 clones, about nine tenths of them seen just once. Sequenced input: peripheral blood. This chain uses TRBV5-1 with TRBJ2-1; 7 nucleotides agree with TRBD2. The clonotype originates from a man between 35 and 55 years old with acute or convalescent COVID-19. The CDR3 DNA is TGCGCCAGCAGCTTTCAAGCGGGGATCACTCTCAATGAGCAGTTCTTC. It specifies CASSFQAGITLNEQFF.